This paragraph reports one T cell receptor (beta chain). V was pared by 0 bases and J by 8 bases, with 10 bases of the junction left unmatched. The CDR3 totals 16 residues. TCRdb's table, derived via immunoSEQ multiplex PCR, lists solely in-frame clones and lacks some. The sample contains over 85,000 clones, just over 90% of which appear only once. This record comes from a study of T cell changes during pregnancy in multiple sclerosis. The chain recombines TRBV23-1 with TRBJ1-1; 9 bases fit TRBD1. TRBV23-1 is an ORF; its function is uncertain. Source: peripheral blood, taken in the second trimester of pregnancy. The source of this sequence is a female donor in good health, enrolled as a control in a pregnancy study. CDR3 sequence: CASSQSQRDREGEAFF. In DNA form, the CDR3 reads TGCGCCAGCAGTCAATCTCAGAGGGACAGGGAGGGGGAAGCTTTCTTT.